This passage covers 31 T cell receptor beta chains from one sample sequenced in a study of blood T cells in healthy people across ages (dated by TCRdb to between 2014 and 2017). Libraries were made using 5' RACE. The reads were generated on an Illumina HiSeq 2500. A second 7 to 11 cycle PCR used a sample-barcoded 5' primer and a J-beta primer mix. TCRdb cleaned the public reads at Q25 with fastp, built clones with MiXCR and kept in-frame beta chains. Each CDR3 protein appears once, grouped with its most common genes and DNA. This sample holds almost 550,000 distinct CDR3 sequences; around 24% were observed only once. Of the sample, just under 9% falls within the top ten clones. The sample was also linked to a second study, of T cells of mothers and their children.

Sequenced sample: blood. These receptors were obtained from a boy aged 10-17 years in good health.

As DNA, the CDR3 is TGTGCCATCAGCTCCGACAGTTACTACGAGCAGTACTTC. Its protein product is CAISSDSYYEQYF. J is TRBJ2-7 and V is TRBV10-3, with D perhaps TRBD1 (5 bases). The CDR3 is 13 residues long. CDR1 and CDR2 from the germline V gene are ENHRY and SYGVKD. Trimming removed 6 bases from V and 3 bases from J, with 12 bases in between.

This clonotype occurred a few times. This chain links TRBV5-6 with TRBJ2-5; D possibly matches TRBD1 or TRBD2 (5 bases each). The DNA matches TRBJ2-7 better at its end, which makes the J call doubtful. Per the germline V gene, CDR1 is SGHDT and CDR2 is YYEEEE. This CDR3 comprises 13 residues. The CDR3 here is CASSPGTHYEQYF. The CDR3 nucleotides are TGTGCCAGCAGCCCTGGGACCCACTACGAGCAGTACTTC.

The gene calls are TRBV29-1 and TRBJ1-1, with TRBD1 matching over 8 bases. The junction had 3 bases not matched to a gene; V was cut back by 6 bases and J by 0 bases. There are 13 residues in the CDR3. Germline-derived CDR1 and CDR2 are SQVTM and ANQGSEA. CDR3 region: CSVETGVNTEAFF. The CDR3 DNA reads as TGCAGCGTGGAGACAGGGGTGAACACTGAAGCTTTCTTT.

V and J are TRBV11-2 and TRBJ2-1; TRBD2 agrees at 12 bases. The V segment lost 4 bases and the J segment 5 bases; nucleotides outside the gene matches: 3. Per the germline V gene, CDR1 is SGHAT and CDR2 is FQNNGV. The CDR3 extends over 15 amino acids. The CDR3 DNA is TGTGCCAGCAGCTCGACTAGCGGGGGAAACAATGAGCAGTTCTTC. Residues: CASSSTSGGNNEQFF.

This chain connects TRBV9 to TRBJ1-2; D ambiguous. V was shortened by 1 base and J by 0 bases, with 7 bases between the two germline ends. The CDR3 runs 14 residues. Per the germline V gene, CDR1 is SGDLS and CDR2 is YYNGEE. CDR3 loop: CASSVTLTNYGYTF. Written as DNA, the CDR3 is TGTGCCAGCAGCGTAACACTAACTAACTATGGCTACACCTTC.

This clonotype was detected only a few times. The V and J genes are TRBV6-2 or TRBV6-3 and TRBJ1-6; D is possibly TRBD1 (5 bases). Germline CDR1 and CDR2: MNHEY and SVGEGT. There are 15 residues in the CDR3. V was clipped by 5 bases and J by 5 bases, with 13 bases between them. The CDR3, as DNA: TGTGCCAGCAGTCAGGGATGGGAGCATAATTCACCCCTCCACTTT. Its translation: CASSQGWEHNSPLHF.

CDR3 loop: CASSLRPGKVGYTF. The CDR3 coding sequence is TGTGCCAGCAGCTTACGGCCAGGGAAGGTTGGCTACACCTTC. The V call is TRBV5-4, the J call TRBJ1-2, with a possible D match to TRBD1 (5 bases). V lost 2 bases, J lost 7 bases, and 15 bases lay in between. The CDR3 totals 14 residues. Looked up from germline, CDR1 is SGHNT and CDR2 is YYREEE (reference sequence). The full variable domain, in which reference TRBV5-4 and TRBJ1-2 provide the parts outside the CDR3, is ETGVTQSPTHLIKTRGQQVTLRCSSQSGHNTVSWYQQALGQGPQFIFQYYREEENGRGNFPPRFSGLQFPNYSSELNVNALELDDSALYLCASSLRPGKVGYTFGSGTRLTVV.

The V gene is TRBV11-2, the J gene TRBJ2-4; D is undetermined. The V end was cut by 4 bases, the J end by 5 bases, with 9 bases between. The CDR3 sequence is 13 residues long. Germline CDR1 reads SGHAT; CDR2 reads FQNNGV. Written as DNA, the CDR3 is TGTGCCAGCAGCTCGGAACAGCAAAACATTCAGTACTTC. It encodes CASSSEQQNIQYF.

The CDR3 sequence: CASSSRQGGEAFF. For the CDR3, the DNA is TGTGCCAGCAGCTCCCGACAGGGGGGTGAAGCTTTCTTT. The V call is TRBV7-2, the J call TRBJ1-1; 9 bases are shared with TRBD1. The V gene's germline CDR1 is SGHTA and CDR2 FQGNSA. With 4 bases clipped from V and 7 bases from J, the junction kept 4 bases outside the gene matches. The CDR3 is 13 residues long. Complete variable domain (other parts from reference TRBV7-2 and TRBJ1-1): GAGVSQSPSNKVTEKGKDVELRCDPISGHTALYWYRQSLGQGLEFLIYFQGNSAPDKSGLPSDRFSAERTGGSVSTLTIQRTQQEDSAVYLCASSSRQGGEAFFGQGTRLTVV.

The DNA for the CDR3 is TGTGCCAGCAGCCAATCCGGCGTATCGAACACCGGGGAGCTGTTTTTT. Residues: CASSQSGVSNTGELFF. The V and J genes are TRBV3-1 and TRBJ2-2; D not certain. Trimming removed 2 bases from V and 0 bases from J, with 10 bases in between. Germline values: CDR1 LGHDT, CDR2 YNNKEL (reference sequence). The CDR3 is 16 amino acids.

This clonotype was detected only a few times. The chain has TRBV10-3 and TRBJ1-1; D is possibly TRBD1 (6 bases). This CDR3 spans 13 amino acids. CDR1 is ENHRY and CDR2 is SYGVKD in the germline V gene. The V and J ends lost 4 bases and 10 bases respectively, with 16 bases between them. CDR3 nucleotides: TGTGCCATCAGTGGGACAGCGCCGGAGAGAGCTTTCTTT. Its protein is CAISGTAPERAFF.

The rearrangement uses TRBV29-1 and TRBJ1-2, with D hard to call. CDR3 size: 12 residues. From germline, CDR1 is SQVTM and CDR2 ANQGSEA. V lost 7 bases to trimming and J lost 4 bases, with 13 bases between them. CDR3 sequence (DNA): TGCAGCGCGGACGGATCCTCCTATGGCTACACCTTC. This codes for CSADGSSYGYTF.

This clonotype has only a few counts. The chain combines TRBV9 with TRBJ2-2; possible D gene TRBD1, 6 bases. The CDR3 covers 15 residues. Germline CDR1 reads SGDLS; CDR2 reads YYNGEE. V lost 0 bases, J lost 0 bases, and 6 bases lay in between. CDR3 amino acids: CASSVGTANTGELFF. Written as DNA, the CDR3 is TGTGCCAGCAGCGTAGGGACAGCGAACACCGGGGAGCTGTTTTTT.

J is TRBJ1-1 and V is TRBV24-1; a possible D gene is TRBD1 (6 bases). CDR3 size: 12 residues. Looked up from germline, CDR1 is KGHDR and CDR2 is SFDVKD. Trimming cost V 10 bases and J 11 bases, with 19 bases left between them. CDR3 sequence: CATVGGRLAAFF. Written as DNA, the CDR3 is TGTGCCACTGTGGGGGGCAGGCTCGCGGCTTTCTTT.

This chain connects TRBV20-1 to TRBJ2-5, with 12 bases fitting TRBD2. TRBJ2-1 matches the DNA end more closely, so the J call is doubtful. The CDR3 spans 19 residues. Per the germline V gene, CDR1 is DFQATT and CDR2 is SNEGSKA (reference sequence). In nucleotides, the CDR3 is TGCAGTGCTAGAGATCCTGAGCAACTAGCGGGAGGTCGGTGGGATGAGCAGTTCTTC. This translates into CSARDPEQLAGGRWDEQFF.

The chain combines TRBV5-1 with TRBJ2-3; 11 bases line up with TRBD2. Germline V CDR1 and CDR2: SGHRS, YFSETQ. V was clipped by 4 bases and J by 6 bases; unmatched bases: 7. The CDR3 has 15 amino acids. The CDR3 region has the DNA TGCGCCAGCAGCGTGGGGACTAGCGGCGGGGATACGCAGTATTTT. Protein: CASSVGTSGGDTQYF.

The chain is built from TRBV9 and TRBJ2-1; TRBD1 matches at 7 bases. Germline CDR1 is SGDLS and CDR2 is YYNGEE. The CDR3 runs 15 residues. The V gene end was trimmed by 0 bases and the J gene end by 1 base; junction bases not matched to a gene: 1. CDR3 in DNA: TGTGCCAGCAGCGTAGCAGGGGGTTCCTACAATGAGCAGTTCTTC. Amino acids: CASSVAGGSYNEQFF.

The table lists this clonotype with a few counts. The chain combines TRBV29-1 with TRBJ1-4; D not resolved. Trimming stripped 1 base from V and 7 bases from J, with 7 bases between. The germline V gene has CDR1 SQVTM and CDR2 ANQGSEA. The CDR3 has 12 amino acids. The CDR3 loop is CSVEGAGEKLFF. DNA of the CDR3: TGCAGCGTTGAAGGGGCAGGTGAAAAACTGTTTTTT. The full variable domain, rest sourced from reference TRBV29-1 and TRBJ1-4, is SAVISQKPSRDICQRGTSLTIQCQVDSQVTMMFWYRQQPGQSLTLIATANQGSEATYESGFVIDKFPISRPNLTFSTLTVSNMSPEDSSIYLCSVEGAGEKLFFGSGTQLSVL.

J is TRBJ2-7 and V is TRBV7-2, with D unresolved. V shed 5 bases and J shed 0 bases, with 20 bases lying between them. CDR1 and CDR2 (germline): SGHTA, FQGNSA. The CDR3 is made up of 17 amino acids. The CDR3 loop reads CASSTHAYGQSSYEQYF. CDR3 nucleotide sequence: TGTGCCAGCAGCACACATGCGTACGGTCAAAGCTCCTACGAGCAGTACTTC.

The CDR3 reads CASSLLLRGDEQFF. CDR3 nucleotides: TGCGCCAGCAGCCTTTTACTTAGAGGGGATGAGCAGTTCTTC. The chain couples TRBV4-1 to TRBJ2-1, with D possibly being TRBD1 or TRBD2 (5 bases each). The CDR3 consists of 14 residues. Germline V gene lookup returns CDR1 MGHRA and CDR2 YSYEKL. Trimming cost V 4 bases and J 8 bases, with 15 bases left between them.

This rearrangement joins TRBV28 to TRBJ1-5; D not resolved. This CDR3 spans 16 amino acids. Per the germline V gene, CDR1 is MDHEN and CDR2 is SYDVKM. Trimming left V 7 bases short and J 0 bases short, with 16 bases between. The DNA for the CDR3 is TGTGCCAGCATAACGTCATCTGGGTATAGCAATCAGCCCCAGCATTTT. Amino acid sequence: CASITSSGYSNQPQHF. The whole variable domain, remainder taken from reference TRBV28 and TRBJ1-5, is DVKVTQSSRYLVKRTGEKVFLECVQDMDHENMFWYRQDPGLGLRLIYFSYDVKMKEKGDIPEGYSVSREKKERFSLILESASTNQTSMYLCASITSSGYSNQPQHFGDGTRLSIL.

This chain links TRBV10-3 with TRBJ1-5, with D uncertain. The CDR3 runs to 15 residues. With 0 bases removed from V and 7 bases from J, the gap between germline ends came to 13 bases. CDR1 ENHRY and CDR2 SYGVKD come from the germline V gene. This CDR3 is CAISESAGRGQPQHF. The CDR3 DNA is TGTGCCATCAGTGAGTCAGCGGGGAGAGGGCAGCCCCAGCATTTT.

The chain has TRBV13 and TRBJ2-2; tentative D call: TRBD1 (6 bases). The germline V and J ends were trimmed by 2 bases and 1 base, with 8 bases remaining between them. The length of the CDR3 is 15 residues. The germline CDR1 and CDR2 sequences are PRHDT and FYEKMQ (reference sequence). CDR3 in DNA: TGTGCCAGCAGCTTATTACAGGGGAACACCGGGGAGCTGTTTTTT. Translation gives CASSLLQGNTGELFF.

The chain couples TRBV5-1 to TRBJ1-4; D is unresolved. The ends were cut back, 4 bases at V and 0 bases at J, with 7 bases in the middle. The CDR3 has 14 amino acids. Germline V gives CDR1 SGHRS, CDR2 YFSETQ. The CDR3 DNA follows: TGCGCCAGCAGCCCGGTTGCAACTAATGAAAAACTGTTTTTT. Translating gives CASSPVATNEKLFF.

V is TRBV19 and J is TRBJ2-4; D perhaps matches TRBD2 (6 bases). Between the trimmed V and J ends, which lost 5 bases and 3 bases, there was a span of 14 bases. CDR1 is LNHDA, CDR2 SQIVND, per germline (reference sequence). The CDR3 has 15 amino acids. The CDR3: CASSGGGTDKNIQYF. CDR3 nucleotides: TGTGCCAGTAGTGGCGGCGGGACGGACAAAAACATTCAGTACTTC.

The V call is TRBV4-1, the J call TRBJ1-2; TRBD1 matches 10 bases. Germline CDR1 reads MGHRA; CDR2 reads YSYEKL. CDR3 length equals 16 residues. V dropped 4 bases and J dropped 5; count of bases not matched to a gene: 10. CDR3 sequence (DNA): TGCGCCAGCAGCCCCCGACAGGGGGCAGACAAATATGGCTACACCTTC. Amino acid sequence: CASSPRQGADKYGYTF.

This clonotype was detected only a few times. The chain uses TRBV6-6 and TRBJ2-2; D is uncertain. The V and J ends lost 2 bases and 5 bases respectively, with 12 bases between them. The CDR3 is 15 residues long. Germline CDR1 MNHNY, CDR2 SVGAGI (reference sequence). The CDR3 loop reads CASSYNLERTGELFF. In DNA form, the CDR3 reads TGTGCCAGCAGTTACAACCTTGAGAGGACCGGGGAGCTGTTTTTT.

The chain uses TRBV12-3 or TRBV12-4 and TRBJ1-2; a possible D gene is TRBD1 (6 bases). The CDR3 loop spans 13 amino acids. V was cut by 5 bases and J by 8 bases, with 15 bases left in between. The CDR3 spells CASSPLQGRGYTF. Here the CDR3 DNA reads TGTGCCAGCAGTCCTCTACAGGGTCGAGGCTACACCTTC.

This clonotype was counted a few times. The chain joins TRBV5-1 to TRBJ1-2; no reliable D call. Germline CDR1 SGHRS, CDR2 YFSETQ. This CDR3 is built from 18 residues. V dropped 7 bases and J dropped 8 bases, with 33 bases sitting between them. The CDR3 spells CASRDVGQFGRSVRGYTF. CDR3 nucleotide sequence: TGCGCCAGCCGCGACGTTGGGCAGTTTGGAAGGTCGGTCCGCGGCTACACCTTC.

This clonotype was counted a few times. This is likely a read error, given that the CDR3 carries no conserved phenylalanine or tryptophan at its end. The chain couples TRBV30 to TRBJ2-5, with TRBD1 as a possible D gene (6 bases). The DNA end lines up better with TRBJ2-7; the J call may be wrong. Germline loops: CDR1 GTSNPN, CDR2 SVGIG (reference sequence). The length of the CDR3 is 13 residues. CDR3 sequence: CAWKRDTTYEQYL. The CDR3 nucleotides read TGTGCCTGGAAAAGGGACACTACCTACGAGCAGTACCTC.

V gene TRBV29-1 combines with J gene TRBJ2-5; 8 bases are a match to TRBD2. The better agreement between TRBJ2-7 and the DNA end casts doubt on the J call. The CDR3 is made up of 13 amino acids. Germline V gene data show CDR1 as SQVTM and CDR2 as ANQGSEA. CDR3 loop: CSVDSGIVNEQYF. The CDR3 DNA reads TGCAGCGTTGATAGCGGGATCGTAAACGAGCAGTACTTC.